These T cell receptor beta chains were read from a single sample in a study of T-cell memory formation after mild COVID-19. TCRdb reprocessed the 5' RACE reads with MiXCR, giving one entry per CDR3 protein. Among around 340,000 distinct CDR3 sequences listed, approximately 15% were seen once. The sequenced sample consisted of PBMCs or a T cell subset sorted from them (not recorded which). These receptor sequences come from a man aged 18 to 30 who had mild COVID-19 (a few samples of this study predate the infection). Cell type and time point are not known. The CDR3 runs from the conserved cysteine through the conserved F or W. The D gene is left open where the match is weak. Some rows have no size entry. The others give once, few or many, or a class for an expanded clone.

j_call d_call v_call clone_size cdr3_aa cdr3_nt
TRBJ1-2 TRBD1 TRBV10-3 few CAMGDRGSYGYTF TGTGCCATGGGGGACAGGGGATCCTATGGCTACACCTTC
TRBJ1-1 NA TRBV4-1 NA CASSHPLNTEAFF TGCGCCAGCAGCCACCCTCTTAACACTGAAGCTTTCTTT
TRBJ2-3 NA TRBV5-1 many CASGPPGSTDTQYF TGCGCCAGCGGACCCCCGGGATCCACAGATACGCAGTATTTT
TRBJ2-2 TRBD1 TRBV12-3/TRBV12-4 NA CASSPRQGGDGELFF TGTGCCAGCAGCCCTCGACAGGGGGGGGACGGGGAGCTGTTTTTT
TRBJ1-1 NA TRBV5-1 NA CASSLTTGQTEAFF TGCGCCAGCAGCTTGACCACAGGGCAAACTGAAGCTTTCTTT
TRBJ1-1 NA TRBV12-2 NA CASRFPFF TGTGCAAGTCGCTTCCCTTTCTTT
TRBJ1-6 NA TRBV7-2 few CASSLLGRAYSPLHF TGTGCCAGCAGCTTACTTGGCCGGGCGTATTCACCCCTCCACTTT
TRBJ2-3 NA TRBV5-6 many CASKVRGPGTDTQYF TGTGCCAGCAAGGTGCGGGGACCCGGCACAGATACGCAGTATTTT
TRBJ1-2 NA TRBV12-3/TRBV12-4 few CASSSERVFDGYTF TGTGCCAGCAGTTCGGAGAGGGTTTTCGATGGCTACACCTTC
TRBJ2-6 NA TRBV20-1 few CSARELSGANVLTF TGCAGTGCCCGGGAACTCTCTGGGGCCAACGTCCTGACTTTC
TRBJ2-3 TRBD1 TRBV5-5 NA CASSWRDRGPGPDTQYF TGTGCCAGCAGCTGGCGGGACAGGGGGCCTGGCCCAGATACGCAGTATTTT
TRBJ2-5 NA TRBV4-1 once CASSQARAPGQETQYF TGCGCCAGCAGCCAAGCCCGCGCCCCTGGCCAAGAGACCCAGTACTTC
TRBJ1-1 NA TRBV11-2 few CASSLREVSTEAFF TGTGCCAGCAGCTTACGGGAGGTGAGCACTGAAGCTTTCTTT
TRBJ2-6 NA TRBV30 NA CAWSVTGANVLTF TGTGCCTGGAGTGTAACTGGGGCCAACGTCCTGACTTTC
TRBJ2-1 NA TRBV6-5 few CASSHSGVQFF TGTGCCAGCAGCCACTCGGGAGTTCAGTTCTTC
TRBJ1-4 TRBD1 TRBV23-1 NA CASPTGGGEKLFF TGCGCCAGCCCGACAGGGGGCGGCGAAAAACTGTTTTTT
TRBJ1-1 TRBD1 TRBV6-2/TRBV6-3 NA CASSSQGGVTEAFF TGTGCCAGCAGTTCACAGGGGGGAGTAACTGAAGCTTTCTTT
TRBJ1-2 NA TRBV20-1 few CSATGNGGYTF TGCAGTGCTACAGGGAATGGCGGCTACACCTTC
TRBJ2-5 TRBD1 TRBV5-1 few CASSLAHTGEETQYF TGCGCCAGCAGCTTGGCACATACAGGGGAAGAGACCCAGTACTTC
TRBJ2-1 NA TRBV9 many CASSDRQEQFF TGTGCCAGCAGCGATCGACAGGAGCAGTTCTTC
TRBJ2-3 TRBD2 TRBV11-3 NA CASSSGLAGGKQYF TGTGCCAGCAGCTCCGGACTAGCGGGGGGTAAGCAGTATTTT
TRBJ2-3 NA TRBV29-1 NA CSADGEGGTDTQYF TGCAGCGCCGACGGGGAAGGTGGTACAGATACGCAGTATTTT
TRBJ1-1 NA TRBV12-3/TRBV12-4 few CASSLPSRGYTEAFF TGTGCCAGCAGTTTACCCTCCCGGGGGTACACTGAAGCTTTCTTT
TRBJ2-3 NA TRBV3-1 many CASSLTSSEDTQYF TGTGCCAGCAGCCTTACTAGCTCCGAAGATACGCAGTATTTT
TRBJ1-1 NA TRBV20-1 few CSARAPPYTEAFF TGCAGTGCTAGGGCCCCCCCTTACACTGAAGCTTTCTTT
TRBJ1-1 NA TRBV7-2 NA CASRRNTGSEAFF TGTGCCAGCAGGCGGAATACGGGGAGTGAAGCTTTCTTT
TRBJ1-4 TRBD1 TRBV4-1 many CASSRDRQGISLGEKLFF TGCGCCAGCAGCCGGGATAGACAGGGTATCTCACTCGGTGAAAAACTGTTTTTT
TRBJ2-3 NA TRBV7-9 NA CASSLEGPADTQYF TGTGCCAGCAGCTTAGAAGGACCTGCGGATACGCAGTATTTT
TRBJ2-3 TRBD2 TRBV6-6 NA CASPGTSGASTDTQYF TGTGCCAGCCCAGGGACTAGCGGGGCGAGCACAGATACGCAGTATTTT
TRBJ2-1 TRBD1 TRBV5-1 few CASSFWDREHEQFF TGCGCCAGCAGCTTTTGGGACAGGGAGCATGAGCAGTTCTTC
TRBJ2-7 TRBD1 TRBV20-1 NA CSARLDRGLYEQYF TGCAGTGCTAGACTCGACAGGGGGCTTTACGAGCAGTACTTC
TRBJ2-3 NA TRBV18 few CASSPLSSGGTDTQYF TGTGCCAGCTCACCACTCTCTTCGGGCGGCACAGATACGCAGTATTTT
TRBJ1-5 TRBD1 TRBV25-1 few CASTGTGVNQPQHF TGTGCCAGCACAGGGACAGGCGTTAATCAGCCCCAGCATTTT
TRBJ2-2 TRBD1 TRBV4-1 NA CATRQVGQGNGELFF TGCGCCACCCGCCAGGTGGGACAGGGGAACGGGGAGCTGTTTTTT
TRBJ2-5 NA TRBV5-6 NA CASSFGLETQYF TGTGCCAGCAGCTTTGGTTTGGAGACCCAGTACTTC
TRBJ1-2 NA TRBV5-1 NA CASSSSSNWEPGGYTF TGCGCCAGCAGCTCTTCTTCCAACTGGGAGCCTGGGGGCTACACCTTC
TRBJ1-1 TRBD1 TRBV7-9 many CASSFGPDRVEAFF TGTGCCAGCAGCTTCGGACCAGACAGGGTTGAAGCTTTCTTT
TRBJ2-3 NA TRBV5-1 NA CASSRGKGQYF TGCGCCAGCAGCCGGGGTAAGGGGCAGTATTTT
TRBJ1-2 TRBD1 TRBV27 NA CASSSDRGNYGYTF TGTGCCAGCAGTAGCGACAGGGGGAACTATGGCTACACCTTC
TRBJ2-3 NA TRBV21-1 NA CASKGTSDTQYF TGTGCCAGCAAAGGAACGTCAGATACGCAGTATTTT
TRBJ2-5 NA TRBV7-2 NA CASSLREIETQYF TGTGCCAGCAGCTTAAGGGAGATAGAGACCCAGTACTTC
TRBJ1-2 TRBD1 TRBV5-5 few CASSLTGAIYGYTF TGTGCCAGCAGCTTGACAGGGGCCATCTATGGCTACACCTTC
TRBJ1-4 TRBD1 TRBV3-1 few CASSSGDSGDEKLFF TGTGCCAGCAGCTCCGGGGACAGCGGGGATGAAAAACTGTTTTTT
TRBJ1-2 NA TRBV29-1 few CSVEEGPRGDGYTF TGCAGCGTTGAAGAGGGGCCCCGAGGGGACGGCTACACCTTC
TRBJ1-1 NA TRBV12-3/TRBV12-4 NA CASSQNGGLGTEAFF TGTGCCAGCAGTCAGAATGGGGGCTTGGGCACTGAAGCTTTCTTT
TRBJ2-3 TRBD2 TRBV9 few CASTQSGGALDTQYF TGTGCCAGCACTCAAAGCGGGGGGGCCTTGGATACGCAGTATTTT
TRBJ2-1 NA TRBV15 many CATSRDRAVSNEQFF TGTGCCACCAGCAGAGATAGGGCAGTTAGCAATGAGCAGTTCTTC
TRBJ2-1 TRBD2 TRBV6-2/TRBV6-3 NA CASSYPPAGIEQFF TGTGCCAGCAGTTACCCCCCAGCGGGGATTGAGCAGTTCTTC
TRBJ1-5 NA TRBV20-1 few CSARDHDPRTGRNQPQHF TGCAGTGCTAGAGATCATGACCCACGGACCGGGCGGAATCAGCCCCAGCATTTT
TRBJ2-5 TRBD2 TRBV4-3 medium-sized CASSQERGGQETQYF TGCGCCAGCAGCCAAGAGCGGGGGGGCCAAGAGACCCAGTACTTC
TRBJ1-4 TRBD1 TRBV28 NA CASSWTGINEKLFF TGTGCCAGCAGTTGGACAGGGATAAATGAAAAACTGTTTTTT
TRBJ2-2 TRBD2 TRBV11-2 few CASASLRGSTGELFF TGTGCCAGCGCCTCCCTGCGGGGGAGCACCGGGGAGCTGTTTTTT
TRBJ1-3 TRBD1 TRBV4-1 NA CASSQPGTVFGNTIYF TGCGCCAGCAGCCAGCCCGGGACAGTCTTTGGAAACACCATATATTTT
TRBJ2-7 TRBD1 TRBV6-6 NA CASSRDRGAYEQYF TGTGCCAGCAGTCGGGACAGGGGGGCCTACGAGCAGTACTTC
TRBJ1-2 NA TRBV15 many CATSRDLTGWSGYTF TGTGCCACCAGCAGAGATTTAACAGGATGGAGTGGCTACACCTTC